This is a list of T cell receptor beta chains from one sample in a study of identical twins. TCRdb redid the calling of the 5' RACE reads with MiXCR, one entry per CDR3 protein. Here the sample spans 310,000 or so distinct CDR3 sequences, about 8.1% being singletons. The sample was also reused in another study, on yellow fever vaccine responses in identical twins.

The sequenced material came from memory (CD45RO+) T cells sorted from blood. These receptors were taken from a woman aged 18 to 35 in good health. The CDR3 runs from the conserved cysteine through the conserved F or W. Fields, in order: D gene, clone size, V gene, J gene, CDR3 protein, CDR3 DNA. The D gene is left open where the match is weak. Size tells how often a clone was seen (once, few, many) or the class of an expanded clone, and some rows leave it out.

d_gene: TRBD2; abundance: few; v_gene: TRBV3-1; j_gene: TRBJ2-5; CDR3aa: CASSPGGLVGEREETQYF; CDR3nt: TGTGCCAGCAGCCCCGGGGGACTAGTCGGGGAAAGGGAAGAGACCCAGTACTTC
d_gene: TRBD2; abundance: many; v_gene: TRBV5-1; j_gene: TRBJ2-5; CDR3aa: CASSFGLSSGEQETQYF; CDR3nt: TGCGCCAGCAGCTTCGGACTGTCTAGCGGCGAACAAGAGACCCAGTACTTC
d_gene: NA; abundance: many; v_gene: TRBV20-1; j_gene: TRBJ2-3; CDR3aa: CSARDLSGSTDTQYF; CDR3nt: TGCAGTGCTAGAGACCTTAGCGGAAGCACAGATACGCAGTATTTT
d_gene: TRBD2; abundance: many; v_gene: TRBV10-3; j_gene: TRBJ2-3; CDR3aa: CAISDGTSGSLYTQYF; CDR3nt: TGTGCCATCAGTGATGGGACTAGCGGGAGTTTGTATACGCAGTATTTT
d_gene: TRBD2; abundance: NA; v_gene: TRBV3-1; j_gene: TRBJ2-2; CDR3aa: CASSQAGGRITGELFF; CDR3nt: TGTGCCAGCAGCCAGGCGGGGGGGCGTATCACCGGGGAGCTGTTTTTT
d_gene: TRBD1; abundance: many; v_gene: TRBV14; j_gene: TRBJ1-1; CDR3aa: CASSFRTGINTEAFF; CDR3nt: TGTGCCAGCAGCTTCCGGACAGGGATCAACACTGAAGCTTTCTTT
d_gene: NA; abundance: many; v_gene: TRBV3-1; j_gene: TRBJ2-1; CDR3aa: CASSRYIGGNSYNEQFF; CDR3nt: TGTGCCAGCAGTCGTTACATTGGCGGGAACTCCTACAATGAGCAGTTCTTC
d_gene: TRBD1; abundance: NA; v_gene: TRBV11-1; j_gene: TRBJ1-1; CDR3aa: CASSDRGRGNTEAFF; CDR3nt: TGTGCCAGCAGCGACAGGGGGCGCGGGAACACTGAAGCTTTCTTT
d_gene: NA; abundance: NA; v_gene: TRBV2; j_gene: TRBJ1-2; CDR3aa: CASSEAADANYGYTF; CDR3nt: TGTGCCAGCAGTGAAGCGGCGGACGCTAACTATGGCTACACCTTC
d_gene: TRBD2; abundance: few; v_gene: TRBV20-1; j_gene: TRBJ2-1; CDR3aa: CSASPTSGRTNEQFF; CDR3nt: TGCAGTGCTAGTCCGACTAGCGGGAGGACCAATGAGCAGTTCTTC
d_gene: TRBD1; abundance: many; v_gene: TRBV10-3; j_gene: TRBJ1-2; CDR3aa: CAISGAGGNGYTF; CDR3nt: TGTGCCATCAGTGGGGCAGGGGGCAATGGCTACACCTTC
d_gene: NA; abundance: few; v_gene: TRBV2; j_gene: TRBJ2-1; CDR3aa: CASRSMGEQFF; CDR3nt: TGTGCCAGCAGAAGCATGGGTGAGCAGTTCTTC
d_gene: NA; abundance: few; v_gene: TRBV29-1; j_gene: TRBJ2-1; CDR3aa: CSGGSGLLIRGSYNEQFF; CDR3nt: TGCAGCGGGGGTTCGGGACTCCTTATTAGAGGCTCCTACAATGAGCAGTTCTTC
d_gene: NA; abundance: many; v_gene: TRBV24-1; j_gene: TRBJ2-7; CDR3aa: CATAPALPPYEQYF; CDR3nt: TGTGCCACAGCACCGGCTCTCCCTCCCTACGAGCAGTACTTC
d_gene: NA; abundance: many; v_gene: TRBV12-3/TRBV12-4; j_gene: TRBJ1-6; CDR3aa: CASSSEGRQINSPLHF; CDR3nt: TGTGCCAGCAGTTCCGAGGGACGGCAGATTAATTCACCCCTCCACTTT
d_gene: NA; abundance: many; v_gene: TRBV3-1; j_gene: TRBJ2-2; CDR3aa: CASSQSFPNTGELFF; CDR3nt: TGTGCCAGCAGCCAATCCTTTCCGAACACCGGGGAGCTGTTTTTT
d_gene: NA; abundance: many; v_gene: TRBV3-1; j_gene: TRBJ1-4; CDR3aa: CASSQINEKLFF; CDR3nt: TGTGCCAGCAGCCAGATTAATGAAAAACTGTTTTTT
d_gene: NA; abundance: NA; v_gene: TRBV10-2; j_gene: TRBJ2-7; CDR3aa: CASSGGISYEQYF; CDR3nt: TGCGCCAGCAGCGGCGGTATCTCCTACGAGCAGTACTTC
d_gene: TRBD1; abundance: many; v_gene: TRBV2; j_gene: TRBJ2-1; CDR3aa: CASSVDRGGFF; CDR3nt: TGTGCCAGCAGCGTCGACAGGGGAGGATTCTTC
d_gene: NA; abundance: many; v_gene: TRBV12-3/TRBV12-4; j_gene: TRBJ2-1; CDR3aa: CATQSGNQDEQFF; CDR3nt: TGTGCCACCCAGTCAGGGAATCAGGATGAGCAGTTCTTC
d_gene: NA; abundance: few; v_gene: TRBV18; j_gene: TRBJ1-3; CDR3aa: CASSPGGPPSGNTIYF; CDR3nt: TGTGCCAGCTCACCAGGAGGGCCTCCCTCTGGAAACACCATATATTTT
d_gene: TRBD1; abundance: NA; v_gene: TRBV4-2; j_gene: TRBJ2-1; CDR3aa: CASSQPDRGNEQFF; CDR3nt: TGTGCCAGCAGCCAGCCGGACAGGGGAAATGAGCAGTTCTTC
d_gene: NA; abundance: few; v_gene: TRBV28; j_gene: TRBJ1-6; CDR3aa: CAGRDRLSYNSPLHF; CDR3nt: TGTGCCGGGAGAGACAGACTCTCCTATAATTCACCCCTCCACTTT
d_gene: TRBD1; abundance: many; v_gene: TRBV15; j_gene: TRBJ2-3; CDR3aa: CATSPTGTGSTDTQYF; CDR3nt: TGTGCCACCAGCCCCACCGGGACAGGGAGCACAGATACGCAGTATTTT
d_gene: TRBD2; abundance: many; v_gene: TRBV3-1; j_gene: TRBJ2-1; CDR3aa: CASTPRGLAGVWEQFF; CDR3nt: TGTGCCAGCACCCCAAGGGGTCTAGCGGGGGTCTGGGAGCAGTTCTTC
d_gene: NA; abundance: many; v_gene: TRBV12-3/TRBV12-4; j_gene: TRBJ2-5; CDR3aa: CASSSQGLYQETQYF; CDR3nt: TGTGCCAGCAGTTCTCAGGGATTGTACCAAGAGACCCAGTACTTC
d_gene: NA; abundance: many; v_gene: TRBV7-2; j_gene: TRBJ1-1; CDR3aa: CASSLFSTTGAFF; CDR3nt: TGTGCCAGCAGCTTATTCAGCACAACGGGGGCTTTCTTT
d_gene: TRBD1; abundance: many; v_gene: TRBV4-2; j_gene: TRBJ1-2; CDR3aa: CASSPWDRVNYGYTF; CDR3nt: TGTGCCAGCAGCCCCTGGGACAGGGTTAACTATGGCTACACCTTC
d_gene: NA; abundance: many; v_gene: TRBV3-1; j_gene: TRBJ1-6; CDR3aa: CASSQGGGRLNSPLHF; CDR3nt: TGTGCCAGCAGCCAAGGTGGGGGACGCTTGAATTCACCCCTCCACTTT
d_gene: NA; abundance: many; v_gene: TRBV20-1; j_gene: TRBJ1-2; CDR3aa: CSAPLPQGNYGYTF; CDR3nt: TGCAGTGCTCCCCTCCCACAGGGCAACTATGGCTACACCTTC
d_gene: NA; abundance: few; v_gene: TRBV12-3/TRBV12-4; j_gene: TRBJ2-2; CDR3aa: CASSLRGELFF; CDR3nt: TGTGCCAGCAGCCTCCGGGGGGAGCTGTTTTTT
d_gene: TRBD2; abundance: NA; v_gene: TRBV18; j_gene: TRBJ2-7; CDR3aa: CASSPLRSSGNFEQYF; CDR3nt: TGTGCCAGCTCACCTCTTCGGTCTAGCGGGAACTTCGAGCAGTACTTC
d_gene: NA; abundance: many; v_gene: TRBV11-2; j_gene: TRBJ1-2; CDR3aa: CASSFGGSNYGYTF; CDR3nt: TGTGCCAGCAGCTTCGGGGGGAGTAACTATGGCTACACCTTC
d_gene: TRBD1; abundance: many; v_gene: TRBV25-1; j_gene: TRBJ2-2; CDR3aa: CASSAGTGDTGELFF; CDR3nt: TGTGCCAGCAGTGCAGGGACAGGGGACACCGGGGAGCTGTTTTTT
d_gene: NA; abundance: few; v_gene: TRBV20-1; j_gene: TRBJ2-7; CDR3aa: CSAVPDSSYEQYF; CDR3nt: TGCAGTGCTGTACCAGACAGCTCCTACGAGCAGTACTTC
d_gene: NA; abundance: many; v_gene: TRBV20-1; j_gene: TRBJ2-2; CDR3aa: CSARRQNTGELFF; CDR3nt: TGCAGTGCTAGAAGGCAGAACACCGGGGAGCTGTTTTTT
d_gene: NA; abundance: many; v_gene: TRBV7-9; j_gene: TRBJ2-1; CDR3aa: CASSLGSAGYNEQFF; CDR3nt: TGTGCCAGCAGCTTAGGGAGCGCTGGGTACAATGAGCAGTTCTTC
d_gene: NA; abundance: few; v_gene: TRBV5-1; j_gene: TRBJ2-5; CDR3aa: CASSLVALGGQETQYF; CDR3nt: TGCGCCAGCAGCTTGGTAGCGCTTGGGGGGCAAGAGACCCAGTACTTC
d_gene: NA; abundance: many; v_gene: TRBV10-3; j_gene: TRBJ2-1; CDR3aa: CAISGGGNSLRRQQFF; CDR3nt: TGTGCCATCAGTGGAGGGGGAAACAGCCTACGTCGCCAGCAGTTCTTC
d_gene: NA; abundance: NA; v_gene: TRBV5-8; j_gene: TRBJ2-3; CDR3aa: CASSLRARLSTDTQYF; CDR3nt: TGTGCCAGCAGCTTGAGGGCCCGACTTAGCACAGATACGCAGTATTTT
d_gene: NA; abundance: many; v_gene: TRBV3-1; j_gene: TRBJ1-1; CDR3aa: CASSQPTGTTEAFF; CDR3nt: TGTGCCAGCAGCCAACCAACAGGGACCACTGAAGCTTTCTTT